The 10 T cell receptor beta chains in this list originate from one sample, sequenced in a study of cytomegalovirus exposure and HLA in healthy donors. 13 Jbeta primers and 60 Vbeta primers were used for the PCR. The method was immunoSEQ multiplex PCR; TCRdb's version includes in-frame clones alone and lacks a portion of them. In the table there are about 99,000 clones, roughly a tenth of which are singletons. The sample consisted of PBMCs. Receptor source: a man aged 40-49 years in good health and CMV-seropositive.

This clone has more than one count but fewer than ten. The V call is TRBV19, the J call TRBJ2-7; TRBD2 is a possible D gene (6 bases). Germline CDR1 LNHDA, CDR2 SQIVND (reference sequence). This CDR3 is built from 14 residues. The V end lost 6 bases, the J end lost 0 bases, and 12 bases lay between the germline ends. CDR3 amino acids: CASRSGVSSYEQYF. CDR3 DNA sequence: TGTGCCAGTAGATCGGGGGTGAGCTCCTACGAGCAGTACTTC. Together with reference TRBV19 and TRBJ2-7, the CDR3 gives the full variable domain: DGGITQSPKYLFRKEGQNVTLSCEQNLNHDAMYWYRQDPGQGLRLIYYSQIVNDFQKGDIAEGYSVSREKKESFPLTVTSAQKNPTAFYLCASRSGVSSYEQYFGPGTRLTVT.

This clone has only a few counts. The same CDR3 arises from other DNA sequences in this sample as well. The chain is built from TRBV30 and TRBJ2-3; 12 bases are a match to TRBD2. The germline CDR1 and CDR2 sequences are GTSNPN and SVGIG (reference sequence). With 2 bases clipped from V and 6 bases from J, the junction kept 9 bases outside the gene matches. This CDR3 has 16 residues. CDR3 amino acids: CAWSSSGRAIKDTQYF. CDR3 nucleotides: TGTGCCTGGAGTTCTAGCGGGAGGGCCATCAAGGATACGCAGTATTTT. Combining the CDR3 with reference TRBV30 and TRBJ2-3 gives the whole variable domain SQTIHQWPATLVQPVGSPLSLECTVEGTSNPNLYWYRQAAGRGLQLLFYSVGIGQISSEVPQNLSASRPQDRQFILSSKKLLLSDSGFYLCAWSSSGRAIKDTQYFGPGTRLTVL.

This clone was seen more than once but under ten times. The chain employs TRBV2 and TRBJ2-7, with D hard to call. Per the germline V gene, CDR1 is SNHLY and CDR2 is FYNNEI. V lost 3 bases to trimming and J lost 3 bases, with 6 bases between them. The CDR3 is 12 amino acids. The CDR3 region is CASSDGGYEQYF. In nucleotides, the CDR3 is TGTGCCAGCAGTGACGGCGGCTACGAGCAGTACTTC.

The rearrangement uses TRBV5-1 and TRBJ2-5, with 8 positions matching TRBD2. CDR1 and CDR2 (germline): SGHRS, YFSETQ. J gave up 2 bases and V 4 bases, and 19 bases lay outside the gene matches. The CDR3 length is 19 residues. CDR3: CASSRGNLAGGPLQETQYF. In DNA form, the CDR3 reads TGCGCCAGCAGCCGGGGGAATCTGGCGGGAGGCCCTCTGCAAGAGACCCAGTACTTC.

The V and J genes are TRBV6-5 and TRBJ2-1, with 7 bases identical to TRBD1. The V and J ends lost 4 bases and 9 bases, in that order; junction bases with no gene match: 12. The CDR3 extends over 15 amino acids. The germline V gene has CDR1 MNHEY and CDR2 SVGAGI. The CDR3 nucleotides read TGTGCCAGCAGTTTACGACAGGGTCTGGCTAGTGAGCAGTTCTTC. Translating it yields CASSLRQGLASEQFF.

The sample holds a few counts of this clone. The chain uses TRBV10-2 and TRBJ2-1; D gene uncertain. CDR3 length: 13 residues. Trimming removed 1 base from V and 9 bases from J, with 10 bases in between. Germline V gives CDR1 WSHSY, CDR2 SAAADI. The DNA for the CDR3 is TGCGCCAGCAGTGAGTTCAGTGGTATTGAGCAGTTCTTC. It translates to CASSEFSGIEQFF.

The J gene is TRBJ2-7, the V gene TRBV28, with TRBD1 identical over 7 bases. The CDR3 loop spans 16 amino acids. Trimming took 7 bases from V and 3 from J; bases not matched to a gene: 15. Germline V gene lookup returns CDR1 MDHEN and CDR2 SYDVKM. CDR3 DNA sequence: TGTGCCAGCACCACACTTCGGGGACAGAGGGTCTACGAGCAGTACTTC. Amino acids: CASTTLRGQRVYEQYF. Based on the CDR3 plus reference TRBV28 and TRBJ2-7, the full variable domain is DVKVTQSSRYLVKRTGEKVFLECVQDMDHENMFWYRQDPGLGLRLIYFSYDVKMKEKGDIPEGYSVSREKKERFSLILESASTNQTSMYLCASTTLRGQRVYEQYFGPGTRLTVT.

The chain links TRBV6-1 to TRBJ2-6, with D unresolved. The germline V gene has CDR1 MNHNS and CDR2 SASEGT. Trimming removed 4 bases from V and 0 bases from J, with 7 bases in between. The CDR3 covers 15 residues. The CDR3 DNA reads TGTGCCAGCAGTGTTCAGGCCTCTGGGGCCAACGTCCTGACTTTC. It encodes CASSVQASGANVLTF.

This clone showed up just a few times. This rearrangement joins TRBV5-4 to TRBJ2-7; D perhaps matches TRBD2 (6 bases). Trimming removed 3 bases from V and 6 bases from J, with 13 bases in between. This CDR3 has 13 amino acids. Germline V gives CDR1 SGHNT, CDR2 YYREEE (reference sequence). The CDR3 sequence is CASSSTGDSEQYF. In nucleotides, the CDR3 is TGTGCCAGCAGCTCTACCGGGGACTCCGAGCAGTACTTC.

This chain joins TRBV5-6 and TRBJ2-2, with D possibly matching TRBD2 (5 bases). The CDR3 contains 16 residues. V was clipped by 0 bases and J by 7 bases, with 16 bases between them. Germline assignment: CDR1 SGHDT and CDR2 YYEEEE. The CDR3 DNA sequence: TGTGCCAGCAGCTTGGGGTTACTAGTCCGGGTCGGGGAGCTGTTTTTT. This encodes CASSLGLLVRVGELFF. The variable domain in full, with the rest retrieved from reference TRBV5-6 and TRBJ2-2, is DAGVTQSPTHLIKTRGQQVTLRCSPKSGHDTVSWYQQALGQGPQFIFQYYEEEERQRGNFPDRFSGHQFPNYSSELNVNALLLGDSALYLCASSLGLLVRVGELFFGEGSRLTVL.